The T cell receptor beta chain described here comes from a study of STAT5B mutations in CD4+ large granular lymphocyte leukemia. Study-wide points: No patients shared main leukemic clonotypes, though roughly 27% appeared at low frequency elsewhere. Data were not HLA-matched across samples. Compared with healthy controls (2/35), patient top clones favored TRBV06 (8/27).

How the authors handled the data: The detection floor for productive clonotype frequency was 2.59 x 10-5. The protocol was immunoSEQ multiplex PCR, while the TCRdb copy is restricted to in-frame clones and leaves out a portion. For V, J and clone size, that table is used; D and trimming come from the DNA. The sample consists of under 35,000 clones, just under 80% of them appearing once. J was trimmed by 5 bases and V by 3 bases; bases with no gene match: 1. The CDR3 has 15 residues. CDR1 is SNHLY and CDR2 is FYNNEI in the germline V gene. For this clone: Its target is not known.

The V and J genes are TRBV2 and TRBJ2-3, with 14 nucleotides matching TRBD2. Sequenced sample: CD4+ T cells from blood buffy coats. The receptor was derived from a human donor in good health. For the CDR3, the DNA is TGTGCCAGCAGTGACGGGACTAGCGGGAGAGATACGCAGTATTTT. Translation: CASSDGTSGRDTQYF.